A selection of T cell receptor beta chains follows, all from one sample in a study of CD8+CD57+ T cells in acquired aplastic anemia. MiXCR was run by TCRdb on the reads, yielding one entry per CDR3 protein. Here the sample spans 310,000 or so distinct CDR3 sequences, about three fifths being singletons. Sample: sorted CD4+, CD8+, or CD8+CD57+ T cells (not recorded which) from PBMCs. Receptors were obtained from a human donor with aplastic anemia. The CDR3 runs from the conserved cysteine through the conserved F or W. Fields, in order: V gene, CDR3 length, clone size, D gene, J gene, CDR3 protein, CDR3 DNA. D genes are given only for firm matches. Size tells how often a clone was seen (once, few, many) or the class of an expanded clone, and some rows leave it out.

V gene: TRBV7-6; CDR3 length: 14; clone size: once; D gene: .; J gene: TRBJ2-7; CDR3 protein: CASSSPGSYYEQYF; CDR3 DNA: TGTGCCAGCAGCTCACCTGGATCCTACTACGAGCAGTACTTC
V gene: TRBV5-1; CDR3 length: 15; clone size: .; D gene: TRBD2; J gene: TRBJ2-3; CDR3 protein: CASSKQAGETDTQYF; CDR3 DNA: TGCGCCAGCAGCAAGCAAGCGGGAGAGACAGATACGCAGTATTTT
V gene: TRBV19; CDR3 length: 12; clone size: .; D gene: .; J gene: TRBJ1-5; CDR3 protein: CATAVSDQPQHF; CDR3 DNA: TGTGCCACCGCTGTTAGCGATCAGCCCCAGCATTTT
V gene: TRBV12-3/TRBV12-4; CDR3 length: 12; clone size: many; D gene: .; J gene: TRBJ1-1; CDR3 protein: CASSREKTEAFF; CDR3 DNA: TGTGCCAGCAGCAGGGAGAAAACTGAAGCTTTCTTT
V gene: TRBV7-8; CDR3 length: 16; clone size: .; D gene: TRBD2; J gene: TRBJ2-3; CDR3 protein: CASSLFSSGGTDTQYF; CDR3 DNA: TGTGCCAGCAGCTTATTTTCTAGCGGGGGTACAGATACGCAGTATTTT
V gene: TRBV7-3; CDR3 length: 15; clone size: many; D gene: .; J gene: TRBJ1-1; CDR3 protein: CASSSGQPGDTEAFF; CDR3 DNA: TGTGCCAGCAGCTCTGGACAGCCGGGGGACACTGAAGCTTTCTTT
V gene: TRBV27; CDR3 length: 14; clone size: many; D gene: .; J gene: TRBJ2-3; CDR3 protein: CASSLGYSIDTQYF; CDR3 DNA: TGTGCCAGCAGTTTAGGATATAGTATAGATACGCAGTATTTT
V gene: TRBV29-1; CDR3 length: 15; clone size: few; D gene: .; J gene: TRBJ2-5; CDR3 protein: CSVDSNLEYQETQYF; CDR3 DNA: TGCAGCGTCGACTCTAATCTCGAGTACCAAGAGACCCAGTACTTC
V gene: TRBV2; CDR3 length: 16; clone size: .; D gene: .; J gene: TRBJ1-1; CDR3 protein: CASSEVIGARNTEAFF; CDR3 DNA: TGTGCCAGCAGTGAAGTAATAGGGGCGAGGAACACTGAAGCTTTCTTT
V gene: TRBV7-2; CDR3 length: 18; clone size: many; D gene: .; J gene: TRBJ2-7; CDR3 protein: CASKLAWGSGSGAYEQYF; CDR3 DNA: TGTGCCAGCAAACTAGCCTGGGGGTCGGGCAGTGGAGCCTACGAGCAGTACTTC
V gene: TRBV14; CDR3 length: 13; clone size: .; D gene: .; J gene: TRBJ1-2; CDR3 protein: CASSQERDYGYTF; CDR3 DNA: TGTGCCAGCAGCCAGGAAAGGGACTATGGCTACACCTTC
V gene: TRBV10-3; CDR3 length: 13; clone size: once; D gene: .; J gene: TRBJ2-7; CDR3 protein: CAISESGGHEQYF; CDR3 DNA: TGTGCCATCAGTGAGTCCGGGGGGCACGAGCAGTACTTC
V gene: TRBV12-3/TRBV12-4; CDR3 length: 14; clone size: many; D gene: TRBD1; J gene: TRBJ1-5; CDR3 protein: CASSFQQGNQPQHF; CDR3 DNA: TGTGCCAGCAGTTTCCAACAGGGGAATCAGCCCCAGCATTTT
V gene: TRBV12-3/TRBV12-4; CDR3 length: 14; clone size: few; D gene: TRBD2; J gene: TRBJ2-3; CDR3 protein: CAITGASGADTQYF; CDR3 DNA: TGTGCCATCACCGGGGCTAGCGGCGCGGATACGCAGTATTTT
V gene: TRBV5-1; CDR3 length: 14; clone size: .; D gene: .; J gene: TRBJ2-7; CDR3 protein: CASSLRTSDYEQYF; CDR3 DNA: TGCGCCAGCAGCTTAAGGACGTCAGACTACGAGCAGTACTTC
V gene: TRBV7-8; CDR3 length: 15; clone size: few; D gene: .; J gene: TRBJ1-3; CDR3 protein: CASSLGGWSGNTIYF; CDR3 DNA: TGTGCCAGCAGCTTAGGAGGGTGGTCCGGAAACACCATATATTTT
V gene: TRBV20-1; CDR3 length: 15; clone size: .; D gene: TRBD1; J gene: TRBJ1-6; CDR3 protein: CSAKRPRDRGSPLHF; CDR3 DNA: TGCAGTGCTAAACGCCCTCGAGACAGGGGCTCACCCCTCCACTTT
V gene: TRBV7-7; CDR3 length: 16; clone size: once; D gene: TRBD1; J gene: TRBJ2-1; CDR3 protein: CASSLGGTVSYNEQFF; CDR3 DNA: TGTGCTAGCAGCTTAGGTGGGACAGTCTCCTACAATGAGCAGTTCTTC
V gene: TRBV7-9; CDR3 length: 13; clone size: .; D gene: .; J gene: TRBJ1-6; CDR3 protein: CASSLGFDSPLHF; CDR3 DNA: TGTGCCAGCAGCTTGGGGTTTGATTCACCCCTCCACTTT
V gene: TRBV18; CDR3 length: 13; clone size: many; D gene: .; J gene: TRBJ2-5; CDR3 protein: CASSPPPAETQYF; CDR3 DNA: TGTGCCAGCTCACCCCCCCCCGCAGAGACCCAGTACTTC
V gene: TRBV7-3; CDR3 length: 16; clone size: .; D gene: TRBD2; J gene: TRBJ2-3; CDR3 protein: CASSPGTSGAADTQYF; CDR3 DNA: TGTGCCAGCAGCCCCGGGACTAGCGGGGCGGCAGATACGCAGTATTTT
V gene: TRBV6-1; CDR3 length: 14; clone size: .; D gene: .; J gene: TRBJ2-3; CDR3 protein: CATSDRTSTDTQYF; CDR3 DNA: TGTGCCACCAGTGACCGAACTAGCACAGATACGCAGTATTTT
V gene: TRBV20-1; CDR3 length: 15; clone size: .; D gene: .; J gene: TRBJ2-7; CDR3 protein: CSAIIGSGSSYEQYF; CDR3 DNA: TGCAGTGCTATCATCGGCTCTGGGAGCTCCTACGAGCAGTACTTC
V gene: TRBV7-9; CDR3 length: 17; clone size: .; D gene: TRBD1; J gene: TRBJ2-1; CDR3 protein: CASSLTLGQGVNNEQFF; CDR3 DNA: TGTGCCAGCAGCTTGACCCTCGGACAGGGGGTGAACAATGAGCAGTTCTTC
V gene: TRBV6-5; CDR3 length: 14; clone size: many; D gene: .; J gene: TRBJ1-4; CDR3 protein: CASSYLTGNEKLFF; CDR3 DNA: TGTGCCAGCAGTTACTTGACGGGAAATGAAAAACTGTTTTTT
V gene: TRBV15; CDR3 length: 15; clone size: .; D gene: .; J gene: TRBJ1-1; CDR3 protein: CATAPPQGGDTEAFF; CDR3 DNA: TGTGCCACCGCCCCCCCACAGGGAGGGGACACTGAAGCTTTCTTT
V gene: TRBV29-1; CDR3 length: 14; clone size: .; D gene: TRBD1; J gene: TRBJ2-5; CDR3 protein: CSGTRGTGKETQYF; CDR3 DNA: TGCAGCGGCACTCGGGGGACAGGGAAAGAGACCCAGTACTTC
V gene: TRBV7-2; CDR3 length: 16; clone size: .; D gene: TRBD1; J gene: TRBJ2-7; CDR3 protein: CASSLAPTGQGYEQYF; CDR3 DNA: TGTGCCAGCAGCTTAGCCCCTACCGGACAGGGCTACGAGCAGTACTTC
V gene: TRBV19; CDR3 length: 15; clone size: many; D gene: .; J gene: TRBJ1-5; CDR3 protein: CASSMISGARQPQHF; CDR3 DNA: TGTGCCAGTAGTATGATCTCAGGGGCTCGTCAGCCCCAGCATTTT
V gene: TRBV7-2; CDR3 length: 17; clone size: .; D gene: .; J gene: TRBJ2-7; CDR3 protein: CASSISPWGVQGYEQYF; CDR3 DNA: TGTGCCAGCAGCATCAGTCCATGGGGGGTGCAGGGGTACGAGCAGTACTTC
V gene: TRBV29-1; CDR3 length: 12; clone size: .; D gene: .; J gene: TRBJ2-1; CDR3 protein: CSVEDRGAEQFF; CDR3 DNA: TGCAGCGTTGAAGATCGGGGGGCTGAGCAGTTCTTC
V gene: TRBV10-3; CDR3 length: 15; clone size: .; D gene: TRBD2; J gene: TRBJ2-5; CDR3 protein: CAISPGLAGVETQYF; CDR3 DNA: TGTGCCATCAGTCCGGGACTAGCGGGAGTGGAGACCCAGTACTTC
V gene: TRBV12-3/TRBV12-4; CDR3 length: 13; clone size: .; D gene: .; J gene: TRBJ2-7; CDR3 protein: CASKDTNAYEQYF; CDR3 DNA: TGTGCCAGCAAGGATACCAATGCCTACGAGCAGTACTTC